This T cell receptor beta chain was sequenced during a study of T cell responses to AZD1222 COVID-19 vaccine. With regard to this clone: A junction end diverges from the germline sequence, so it may reflect a read error.

Germline values: CDR1 MNHEY, CDR2 SVGAGI. CDR3 length equals 13 residues. The method was immunoSEQ multiplex PCR; TCRdb's version includes in-frame clones alone and lacks a portion of them. The table shows around 140,000 clones, with about 91% occurring only once. The chain combines TRBV6-5 with TRBJ1-1; D gene ambiguous. The specimen comprised peripheral blood, sampled on day 0 of AZD1222 vaccination. This TCR was recovered from an adult in good health. CDR3 in amino acids: CASSYFGPTEAFF. Here the CDR3 DNA reads TGTGCCAGCAGCTACTTTGGGCCGACTGAAGCTTTCTTT.